This T cell receptor beta chain was sequenced during a study of T cells in Graves' hyperthyroidism and ophthalmopathy. The PBMCs were taken from approximately 9.7 ml of fresh peripheral blood. The CDR3 consists of 13 residues. The V gene's germline CDR1 is ENHRY and CDR2 SYGVKD. TCR beta CDR3 sequences were amplified from RNA transcripts. A first-round RT-PCR of the TCR CDR3 used the HTBI primer set. TCRdb independently ran MiXCR on the multiplex PCR reads; one entry per CDR3 protein. The table shows about 300,000 distinct CDR3 sequences, with 13% occurring only once. As concerns this clonotype: A read error is possible here, since a much larger clone lies one base away.

The specimen sequenced was blood. V gene TRBV10-3 combines with J gene TRBJ2-1, with D maybe TRBD2 (6 bases). Gene TRBJ2-7 matches the end of the DNA better, so the J call may be wrong. The receptor was derived from a woman in her twenties or thirties with Graves' hyperthyroidism that later progressed to Graves' ophthalmopathy. The CDR3 here is CAMGGSSYNEQYF. The CDR3 bases are TGTGCCATGGGGGGAAGCTCCTACAATGAGCAGTACTTC.